These 21 T cell receptor beta chains came from one sample sequenced in a study of healthy donors' naive CD4 and CD8 T cells. A linear amplification protocol produced the TCR libraries from roughly 480 ng of total RNA. Each CDR3 protein is one row after TCRdb ran MiXCR on the reads. The sample lists some 190,000 distinct CDR3 sequences, about four fifths occurring once. Sequencing input: naive CD4+ and CD8+ T cells sorted from blood, pooled from several donors. The receptors here all came from a pool of human donors in good health; the sample pools cells from several healthy donors.

This chain links TRBV6-2 or TRBV6-3 with TRBJ2-7, with 12 bases lining up with TRBD1. The closer fit of TRBJ2-5 to the DNA end suggests the J call may be wrong. This CDR3 spans 16 amino acids. Germline-derived CDR1 and CDR2 are MNHEY and SVGEGT. The DNA of the CDR3 is TGTGCCAGCAGTTACGGGACAGGGGGCCGTCGGGAGACCCAGTACTTC. This translates into CASSYGTGGRRETQYF.

The chain carries TRBV29-1 and TRBJ1-1; D gene ambiguous. CDR1 and CDR2 from the germline V gene are SQVTM and ANQGSEA. Trimming removed 4 bases from V and 7 bases from J, with 7 bases in between. This CDR3 is built from 10 residues. Here the CDR3 reads CSVVTDEAFF. In DNA form, the CDR3 reads TGCAGCGTTGTTACGGATGAAGCTTTCTTT.

The chain joins TRBV29-1 to TRBJ2-7, with a weak D call TRBD1 (5 bases). The CDR3 has 15 residues. Looked up from germline, CDR1 is SQVTM and CDR2 is ANQGSEA. Trimming removed 0 bases from V and 5 bases from J, with 17 bases in between. Here the CDR3 DNA reads TGCAGCGTTGAAGATTCAGGGTTCCTTGGTGACGAGCAGTACTTC. It encodes CSVEDSGFLGDEQYF.

The chain carries TRBV6-2 or TRBV6-3 and TRBJ1-1; D ambiguous. CDR3 length equals 13 residues. V dropped 7 bases and J dropped 1 base, with 10 bases sitting between them. Germline V lookup: CDR1 MNHEY, CDR2 SVGEGT. The CDR3 DNA reads TGTGCCAGCACTAGTAGGAGGAACACTGAAGCTTTCTTT. Protein: CASTSRRNTEAFF.

V usage is TRBV27 and J usage is TRBJ2-1; D might be TRBD1 or TRBD2, each matching 5 bases. CDR1 and CDR2 from the germline V gene are MNHEY and SMNVEV (reference sequence). This CDR3 region has 15 residues. V shed 4 bases and J shed 5 bases, with 15 bases lying between them. CDR3 DNA sequence: TGTGCCAGCAGTTCCGGTCCGGGGCCCCACAATGAGCAGTTCTTC. This codes for CASSSGPGPHNEQFF.

This clonotype has a handful of counts. The chain carries TRBV4-3 and TRBJ1-2; 10 bases map to TRBD1. The CDR3 length is 16 residues. The germline gives CDR1 LGHNA, CDR2 YSLEER. V was clipped by 1 base and J by 8 bases; unmatched bases: 10. CDR3 DNA: TGCGCCAGCAGCCAAGCAGGACAGGGGGTCCAATGGGGCTACACCTTC. Protein sequence: CASSQAGQGVQWGYTF.

The chain recombines TRBV18 with TRBJ2-3; no clear D gene. Germline V gene data show CDR1 as KGHSH and CDR2 as LQKENI. The CDR3 is made up of 15 amino acids. V lost 4 bases and J 4 bases, leaving 15 bases between the germline ends. The CDR3 coding sequence is TGTGCCAGCTCACGCGTGGGCACTGAGGCAGATACGCAGTATTTT. Amino acid sequence: CASSRVGTEADTQYF.

CDR3 sequence reads: CASSYPGQGAIETQYF. The CDR3 coding sequence is TGTGCCAGCAGTTACCCCGGACAGGGGGCAATAGAGACCCAGTACTTC. This chain links TRBV6-2 or TRBV6-3 with TRBJ2-5; 11 bases fit TRBD1. In germline, CDR1 is MNHEY, CDR2 SVGEGT. The CDR3 covers 16 residues. Trimming removed 2 bases from V and 4 bases from J; junction bases left unmatched: 6.

The V call is TRBV20-1, the J call TRBJ1-1; no reliable D call. Trimming stripped 0 bases from V and 1 base from J, with 12 bases between. Germline V gene data show CDR1 as DFQATT and CDR2 as SNEGSKA (reference sequence). This CDR3 comprises 15 residues. CDR3 sequence: CSARDLTGANTEAFF. CDR3 DNA sequence: TGCAGTGCTAGAGATCTCACTGGAGCGAACACTGAAGCTTTCTTT.

The chain employs TRBV7-8 and TRBJ2-1; D gene ambiguous. CDR1 SGHVS and CDR2 FQNEAQ come from the germline V gene. The CDR3 totals 14 residues. The germline V and J ends were trimmed by 5 bases and 7 bases, with 15 bases remaining between them. CDR3 sequence reads: CASSPRVNRNEQFF. The CDR3 DNA sequence: TGTGCCAGCAGCCCTCGGGTCAACCGAAATGAGCAGTTCTTC. Full variable domain (rest looked up from reference TRBV7-8 and TRBJ2-1): GAGVSQSPRYKVAKRGQDVALRCDPISGHVSLFWYQQALGQGPEFLTYFQNEAQLDKSGLPSDRFFAERPEGSVSTLKIQRTQQEDSAVYLCASSPRVNRNEQFFGPGTRLTVL.

The chain has TRBV6-5 and TRBJ1-6; a possible D gene is TRBD1 (5 bases). Germline lookup yields CDR1 MNHEY and CDR2 SVGAGI. The CDR3 loop spans 14 amino acids. V was trimmed by 0 bases and J by 10 bases, leaving 10 bases between them. CDR3 bases: TGTGCCAGCAGTTACTCGATAAGGGACTCACCCCTCCACTTT. Translated, it gives CASSYSIRDSPLHF.

V and J are TRBV12-3 or TRBV12-4 and TRBJ1-1, with D possibly TRBD1 on 5 matching bases. The CDR3 has 14 residues. The ends were cut back, 5 bases at V and 1 base at J, with 11 bases in the middle. The CDR3 nucleotides are TGTGCCAGCAGTCAGAGACAGTCGAACACTGAAGCTTTCTTT. This gives the protein CASSQRQSNTEAFF.

V usage is TRBV19 and J usage is TRBJ1-6, with 9 nucleotides matching TRBD1. This CDR3 is 17 amino acids long. The V gene's germline CDR1 is LNHDA and CDR2 SQIVND (reference sequence). V dropped 5 bases and J dropped 10; count of bases not matched to a gene: 15. The CDR3 region is CASSSTGTGRFRSPLHF. The CDR3 DNA follows: TGTGCCAGTAGTTCTACCGGGACAGGGCGCTTTCGGTCACCCCTCCACTTT.

The CDR3 loop reads CASSYSSGLGTEAFF. For the CDR3, the DNA is TGTGCCAGCAGTTACTCATCAGGGTTGGGCACTGAAGCTTTCTTT. This sequence joins TRBV6-5 and TRBJ1-1; D is perhaps TRBD1 (5 bases). CDR3 length equals 15 residues. Per germline, CDR1 MNHEY and CDR2 SVGAGI. Trimming removed 0 bases from V and 4 bases from J, with 12 bases in between.

The chain employs TRBV5-5 and TRBJ2-5, with 7 bases matching TRBD2. The CDR3 spans 14 residues. Germline V gives CDR1 SGHKS, CDR2 YYEKEE (reference sequence). V lost 4 bases, J lost 7 bases, and 10 bases stayed unmatched. The CDR3 is CASSTWGSGATQYF. Here the CDR3 DNA reads TGTGCCAGCAGCACGTGGGGCAGCGGGGCGACCCAGTACTTC. Combining the CDR3 with reference TRBV5-5 and TRBJ2-5 gives the whole variable domain DAGVTQSPTHLIKTRGQQVTLRCSPISGHKSVSWYQQVLGQGPQFIFQYYEKEERGRGNFPDRFSARQFPNYSSELNVNALLLGDSALYLCASSTWGSGATQYFGPGTRLLVL.

This chain connects TRBV28 to TRBJ1-6; D might be TRBD1 (6 bases). The CDR3 is made up of 14 amino acids. With 5 bases removed from V and 9 bases from J, the gap between germline ends came to 14 bases. Germline V gives CDR1 MDHEN, CDR2 SYDVKM. This CDR3 is CASSPHRGTSPLHF. DNA of the CDR3: TGTGCCAGCAGTCCCCATAGGGGGACTTCACCCCTCCACTTT.

The rearrangement uses TRBV6-2 or TRBV6-3 and TRBJ2-7; a possible D gene is TRBD1 (6 bases). The CDR3 consists of 16 residues. Trimming took off 2 bases at V and 0 bases at J, with 14 bases between the two ends. From germline, CDR1 is MNHEY and CDR2 SVGEGT. The CDR3 region is CASSYDGQIFSYEQYF. The CDR3 bases are TGTGCCAGCAGTTACGATGGACAGATCTTCTCCTACGAGCAGTACTTC.

The CDR3 spells CSGLAGVTSEQFF. As DNA, the CDR3 is TGCAGCGGCCTAGCGGGAGTCACCTCTGAGCAGTTCTTC. The chain links TRBV29-1 to TRBJ2-1; TRBD2 matches 10 bases. Trimming removed 7 bases from V and 9 bases from J; junction bases left unmatched: 9. The CDR3 runs to 13 residues. Germline V gives CDR1 SQVTM, CDR2 ANQGSEA.

This clonotype came up once. This chain connects TRBV11-2 to TRBJ2-1; D is unclear. The germline V and J ends were trimmed by 4 bases and 8 bases, with 9 bases remaining between them. Germline assignment: CDR1 SGHAT and CDR2 FQNNGV. This CDR3 has 12 residues. CDR3 coding DNA: TGTGCCAGCAGCTCCGGCCCCGATGAGCAGTTCTTC. It specifies CASSSGPDEQFF.

This chain connects TRBV29-1 to TRBJ1-2; 9 nucleotides align to TRBD1. J was trimmed by 5 bases and V by 1 base; bases with no gene match: 8. Germline CDR1 SQVTM, CDR2 ANQGSEA. This CDR3 region has 15 residues. CDR3 region: CSVEGLRDRAYGYTF. The CDR3 DNA sequence: TGCAGCGTTGAAGGTCTAAGGGACAGGGCTTATGGCTACACCTTC.

The chain couples TRBV15 to TRBJ1-5; no definite D call. The germline gives CDR1 LNHNV, CDR2 YYDKDF (reference sequence). Between the trimmed V and J ends, which lost 0 bases and 2 bases, there was a span of 8 bases. The CDR3 has 15 residues. Here the CDR3 reads CATSRDEVGNQPQHF. Written as DNA, the CDR3 is TGTGCCACCAGCAGAGACGAAGTTGGCAATCAGCCCCAGCATTTT.